These 13 T cell receptor beta chains originate from one sample sequenced in a study of blood T cell repertoires in COVID-19. Sequenced by immunoSEQ multiplex PCR; TCRdb stores in-frame clones only, minus some. The data show about 270,000 clones, with approximately 88% seen just once and around 1.2% held by the top ten. Source material: PBMCs or T cells enriched from blood (not recorded which). Every receptor here comes from a middle-aged woman with acute COVID-19.

This clone has just one count. J is TRBJ2-7 and V is TRBV6-5; a weak D match, TRBD1 (6 bases). Germline V gene sequence: CDR1 MNHEY, CDR2 SVGAGI. The ends were cut back, 0 bases at V and 4 bases at J, with 10 bases in the middle. This CDR3 is 14 amino acids long. CDR3 sequence (DNA): TGTGCCAGCAGTTACTCTATGGACAGTTACGAGCAGTACGTC. Translated, it gives CASSYSMDSYEQYV.

This clone came up once. V is TRBV9 and J is TRBJ2-6; 7 bases map to TRBD1. Germline V CDR1 and CDR2: SGDLS, YYNGEE. This CDR3 is 15 amino acids long. V shed 1 base and J 4 bases; nucleotides not matched to a gene: 2. For the CDR3, the DNA is TGTGCCAGCAGCGTAACAGGGGCCGGGGCCAACGTCCTGACTTTC. Translating it yields CASSVTGAGANVLTF.

The J gene is TRBJ2-5, the V gene TRBV19; maybe TRBD2 (5 bases). V shed 3 bases and J shed 5 bases, with 16 bases lying between them. The CDR3 runs to 15 residues. Germline V CDR1 and CDR2: LNHDA, SQIVND (reference sequence). The CDR3 coding sequence is TGTGCCAGTAGTATTGTGGGAGCTGTCTCGGAGACCCAGTACTTC. Translated: CASSIVGAVSETQYF.

This chain connects TRBV4-3 to TRBJ1-2; 8 positions agree with TRBD1. The V and J ends lost 1 base and 0 bases, in that order; junction bases with no gene match: 4. Germline-derived CDR1 and CDR2 are LGHNA and YSLEER. The CDR3 is 16 amino acids. This CDR3 reads CASSQGTGRTNYGYTF. In DNA form, the CDR3 reads TGCGCCAGCAGCCAAGGGACAGGGCGTACTAACTATGGCTACACCTTC.

The rearrangement links TRBV9 to TRBJ2-5, with 15 bases matching TRBD2. The CDR3 contains 18 residues. The junction had 10 bases not matched to a gene; V was cut back by 3 bases and J by 4 bases. The germline V gene encodes CDR1 SGDLS and CDR2 YYNGEE. The CDR3 loop reads CASSALQGLAGGAETQYF. The CDR3 DNA sequence: TGTGCCAGCAGCGCACTACAGGGACTAGCGGGAGGAGCAGAGACCCAGTACTTC.

The rearrangement links TRBV27 to TRBJ2-5; D is uncertain. Germline-derived CDR1 and CDR2 are MNHEY and SMNVEV (reference sequence). V shed 4 bases and J shed 5 bases, with 17 bases lying between them. The CDR3 runs to 15 residues. This chain's CDR3 is CASSSTFPKSETQYF. For the CDR3, the DNA is TGTGCCAGCAGTTCGACATTCCCCAAGTCGGAGACCCAGTACTTC.

The chain links TRBV27 to TRBJ2-2, with D perhaps TRBD2 (5 bases). V was pared by 6 bases and J by 8 bases, with 16 bases between. Germline lookup yields CDR1 MNHEY and CDR2 SMNVEV (reference sequence). The length of the CDR3 is 14 residues. The CDR3 is CASSQREIPGELFF. The CDR3, as DNA: TGTGCCAGCAGCCAACGGGAAATTCCGGGGGAGCTGTTTTTT.

V is TRBV12-3 or TRBV12-4 and J is TRBJ1-1; a weak D match, TRBD1 (6 bases). CDR3 length equals 13 residues. Trimming took 6 bases from V and 7 from J, leaving 15 bases between them. CDR3 in amino acids: CASRTQGTLEAFF. CDR3 coding DNA: TGTGCCAGCAGAACACAGGGAACCCTTGAAGCTTTCTTT.

In its sample, this clone was seen many times. The rearrangement joins TRBV19 to TRBJ1-1; 8 bases agree with TRBD1. Germline V gives CDR1 LNHDA, CDR2 SQIVND (reference sequence). V gave up 9 bases and J gave up 0 bases; unmatched junction bases: 3. This CDR3 is 13 amino acids long. The CDR3 DNA follows: TGTGCCAGCAGGGGGCCCGTGAACACTGAAGCTTTCTTT. It yields the protein CASRGPVNTEAFF.

CDR3 in DNA: TGTGCCATCAGTGAACGGGGGGGCTCTGAAGCTTTCTTT. Translation: CAISERGGSEAFF. The rearrangement links TRBV10-3 to TRBJ1-1; weak D call: TRBD1 (6 bases). CDR1 and CDR2 (germline): ENHRY, SYGVKD. The CDR3 totals 13 residues. V gave up 3 bases and J gave up 6 bases, with 11 bases separating them.

This clone was counted a few times. The J gene is TRBJ1-3, the V gene TRBV7-9; D gene ambiguous. The CDR3 spans 17 residues. CDR1 and CDR2 (germline): SEHNR, FQNEAQ (reference sequence). Deletions cut 1 base from V and 1 base from J, with 14 bases between. This CDR3 is CASSLGEVLASGNTIYF. CDR3 coding DNA: TGTGCCAGCAGCTTAGGCGAGGTTCTAGCTTCTGGAAACACCATATATTTT.

The chain links TRBV28 to TRBJ2-2, with TRBD1 identical over 9 bases. The germline gives CDR1 MDHEN, CDR2 SYDVKM. The CDR3 runs to 15 residues. V lost 2 bases to trimming and J lost 4 bases; unmatched junction nucleotides: 2. The CDR3 DNA sequence: TGTGCCAGCAGTTTAGACAGGGGGGTCACCGGGGAGCTGTTTTTT. Its protein product is CASSLDRGVTGELFF.

The chain recombines TRBV10-3 with TRBJ1-1; D is unresolved. This CDR3 region has 14 residues. Per germline, CDR1 ENHRY and CDR2 SYGVKD. V lost 2 bases, J lost 1 base, and 8 bases lay in between. CDR3 sequence (DNA): TGTGCCATCAGTGAGACCACAGAGAACACTGAAGCTTTCTTT. Its protein is CAISETTENTEAFF.